These T cell receptor beta chains were read from a single sample in a study of T-cell memory formation after mild COVID-19. TCRdb re-called the 5' RACE reads through MiXCR, storing one row per CDR3 protein. Among approximately 300,000 distinct CDR3 sequences, about 15% were seen once, and the ten largest hold approximately 23%. Material: PBMCs or a T cell subset sorted from them (not recorded which). The receptor source for this set is a man between 18 and 35 years old who had mild COVID-19 (a few samples of this study predate the infection). Cell type and time point are not known. Each CDR3 is given without its conserved first and last residue.

TRBV10-3 AIRLAGGMADTQY
TRBV7-2 ASSLGRFLTGKITGELF
TRBV9 ASSASPGQGNEKLF
TRBV4-1 ASSQKGGVDDYGYT
TRBV25-1 ASSGLRRQETQY
TRBV6-5 ASSYSRKVGDTEAF
TRBV4-2 ASSQDINSGANVLT
TRBV7-8 ASSLALGTSGGPLADTQY
TRBV7-2 ASSLWGKQPQH
TRBV20-1 SARLPQGRGASTDTQY
TRBV7-3 ASSLHRDNEQF
TRBV5-4 ASSLSEGLYEQF
TRBV7-9 ASSPLDRRRTGANVLT
TRBV6-2/TRBV6-3 ASSNEGPQKSSYNEQF
TRBV15 ATSRDSGAGELF
TRBV7-3 ASSLGQGTYEQY
TRBV7-9 ASSNRLTGYGNTIY
TRBV15 ATSRDWAGKTPNYGYT
TRBV7-9 ASSFGGGAVTQY
TRBV11-2 ASSLEQGLTEAF
TRBV5-1 ASSLGSGASTDTQY
TRBV20-1 SARVDRGYGYT
TRBV5-1 ASSLSGGGSPLH
TRBV5-1 ASSLETSPYEQY
TRBV27 ASSFPGAISVQF
TRBV25-1 ASTQTGVGYT
TRBV7-9 ASSLGQGKNTEAF
TRBV10-2 ASSGAGGLDTQY
TRBV4-1 ASSQETGASTDTQY
TRBV6-6 ASSGGNHQPQH
TRBV7-2 ASSLTTQGAAF
TRBV6-2/TRBV6-3 ASSSGQASIQPQH
TRBV20-1 SARGFRDPYSNQPQH
TRBV11-2 ASSSQSGLGEQTQY
TRBV30 AWSSAETQY
TRBV12-3/TRBV12-4 ASGGITGAPNTEAF
TRBV14 ASSPDSWYNEQF
TRBV2 ASDNYNEQF
TRBV7-3 ASSPGDRANEQF
TRBV11-1 ASSPEGRGNSPLH
TRBV6-1 ASSEQVDRQPQH
TRBV7-2 ASSFAAGGSYEQY
TRBV6-5 ASSYLRTGGVYGYT
TRBV3-1 ASSQEGGNEQF
TRBV4-3 ASSQDVGGRETQY
TRBV5-4 ASSKQGEQY
TRBV5-5 ASSHATGESYT
TRBV7-2 ASSLWGRRTGELF
TRBV6-2/TRBV6-3 ASRSLETQY
TRBV6-5 ASSGQGAGYEQY
TRBV6-5 ASSYSLWGTGELF
TRBV7-9 ASSLAGVLTDTQY
TRBV4-1 ASSQGEGIYEQY
TRBV11-2 ASSLEAGGAYEQY
TRBV7-6 ASSSRDRGDGELF
TRBV25-1 ASSHRYGYT
TRBV20-1 SAPGTGGSYNEQF